The sample holds one count of the clone carrying this T cell receptor (beta chain). This sample was included in a study of long-term antiretroviral therapy in people with HIV. This CDR3 has 13 amino acids. In germline, CDR1 is LNHDA, CDR2 SQIVND (reference sequence). V dropped 11 bases and J dropped 5 bases, with 18 bases sitting between them. At survey level, the immunoSEQ assay was run in its v3.0 version. Profiling relied on immunoSEQ multiplex PCR, and the TCRdb table lists in-frame clones only, not all of them. This sample yields 30,000 to 40,000 clones, of which under 85% are seen a single time; around 3.7% belongs to the top ten.

V and J are TRBV19 and TRBJ2-5; a possible D gene is TRBD2 (9 bases). Sequenced material: unsorted PBMCs, taken 3 years after starting antiretroviral therapy. This sequence was found in a man in his fifties with HIV. CDR3 loop: CASSGRTGETQYF. CDR3 DNA sequence: TGTGCCTCAAGCGGGAGGACAGGGGAGACCCAGTACTTC.